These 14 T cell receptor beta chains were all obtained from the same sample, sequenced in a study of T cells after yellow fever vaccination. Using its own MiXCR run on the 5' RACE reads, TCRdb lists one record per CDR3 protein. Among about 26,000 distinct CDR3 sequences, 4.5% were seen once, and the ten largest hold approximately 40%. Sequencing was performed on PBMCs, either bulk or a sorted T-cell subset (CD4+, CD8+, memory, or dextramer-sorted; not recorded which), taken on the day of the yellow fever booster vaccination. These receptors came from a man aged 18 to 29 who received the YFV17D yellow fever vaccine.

The CDR3 bases are TGTGCCAGCAGCTCGACAGGAGGCGAGCAGTACGTC. Translated, it gives CASSSTGGEQYV. The chain couples TRBV3-1 to TRBJ2-7, with D possibly matching TRBD1 (6 bases). This CDR3 spans 12 amino acids. Germline CDR1 and CDR2: LGHDT and YNNKEL (reference sequence). The germline V and J ends were trimmed by 5 bases and 6 bases, with 11 bases remaining between them.

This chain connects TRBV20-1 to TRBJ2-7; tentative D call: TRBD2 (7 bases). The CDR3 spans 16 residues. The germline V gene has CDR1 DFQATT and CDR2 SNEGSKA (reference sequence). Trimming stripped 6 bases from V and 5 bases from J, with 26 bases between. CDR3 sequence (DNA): TGCAGTGCCTCGTATAGTAGTGCACAGGGAGGGGACGAGCAGTACTTC. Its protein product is CSASYSSAQGGDEQYF.

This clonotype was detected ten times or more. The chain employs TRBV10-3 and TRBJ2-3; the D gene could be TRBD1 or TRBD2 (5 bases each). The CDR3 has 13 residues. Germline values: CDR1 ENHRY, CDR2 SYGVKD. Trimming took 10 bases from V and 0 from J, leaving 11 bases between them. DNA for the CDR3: TGTGCCACCCTCGGGGCTAGCACAGATACGCAGTATTTT. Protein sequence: CATLGASTDTQYF.

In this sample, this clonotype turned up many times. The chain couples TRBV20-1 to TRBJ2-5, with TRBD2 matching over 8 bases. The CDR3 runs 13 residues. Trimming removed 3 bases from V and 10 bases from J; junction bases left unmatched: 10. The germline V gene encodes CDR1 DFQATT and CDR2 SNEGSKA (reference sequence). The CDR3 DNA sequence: TGCAGTGCTAGGTCGGGGGGGACTGGGGACCAGTACTTC. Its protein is CSARSGGTGDQYF.

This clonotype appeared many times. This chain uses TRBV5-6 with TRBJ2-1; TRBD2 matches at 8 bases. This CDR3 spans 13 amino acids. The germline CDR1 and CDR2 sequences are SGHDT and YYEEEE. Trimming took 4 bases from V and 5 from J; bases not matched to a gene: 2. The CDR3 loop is CASSVGLDNEQFF. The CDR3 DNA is TGTGCCAGCAGCGTGGGACTAGACAATGAGCAGTTCTTC.

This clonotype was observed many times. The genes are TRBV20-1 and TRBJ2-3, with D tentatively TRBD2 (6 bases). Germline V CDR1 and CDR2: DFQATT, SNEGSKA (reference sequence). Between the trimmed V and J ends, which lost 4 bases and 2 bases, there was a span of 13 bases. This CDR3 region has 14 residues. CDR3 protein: CSAISGDYTDTQYF. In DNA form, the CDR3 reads TGCAGTGCTATTTCGGGAGACTACACAGATACGCAGTATTTT.

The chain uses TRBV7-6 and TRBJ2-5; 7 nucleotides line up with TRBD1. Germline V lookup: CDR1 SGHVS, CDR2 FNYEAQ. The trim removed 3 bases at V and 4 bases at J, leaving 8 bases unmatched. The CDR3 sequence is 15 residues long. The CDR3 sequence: CASSFETGSRETQYF. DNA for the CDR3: TGTGCCAGCAGCTTCGAGACAGGGTCCCGAGAGACCCAGTACTTC.

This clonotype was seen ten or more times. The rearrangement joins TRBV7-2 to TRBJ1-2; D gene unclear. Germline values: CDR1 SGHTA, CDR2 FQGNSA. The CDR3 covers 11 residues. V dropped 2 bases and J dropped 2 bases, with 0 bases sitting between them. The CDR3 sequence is CASSLNYGYTF. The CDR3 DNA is TGTGCCAGCAGCTTAAACTATGGCTACACCTTC.

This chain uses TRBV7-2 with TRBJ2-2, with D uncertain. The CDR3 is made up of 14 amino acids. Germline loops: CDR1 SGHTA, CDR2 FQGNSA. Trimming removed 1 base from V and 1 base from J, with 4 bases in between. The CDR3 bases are TGTGCCAGCAGCTTAGGCGGGAACACCGGGGAGCTGTTTTTT. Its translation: CASSLGGNTGELFF.

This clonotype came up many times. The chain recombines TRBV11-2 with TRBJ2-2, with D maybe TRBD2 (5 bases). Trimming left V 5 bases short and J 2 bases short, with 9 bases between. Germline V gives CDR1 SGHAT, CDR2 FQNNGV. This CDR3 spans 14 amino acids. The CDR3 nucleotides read TGTGCCAGCAGCCCGCGACTAAACACCGGGGAGCTGTTTTTT. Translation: CASSPRLNTGELFF.

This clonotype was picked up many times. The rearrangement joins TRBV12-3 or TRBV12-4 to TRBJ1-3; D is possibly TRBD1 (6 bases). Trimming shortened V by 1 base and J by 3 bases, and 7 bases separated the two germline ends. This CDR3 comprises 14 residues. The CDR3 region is CASSLEGGGNTIYF. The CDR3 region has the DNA TGTGCCAGCAGTTTAGAAGGGGGTGGAAACACCATATATTTT.

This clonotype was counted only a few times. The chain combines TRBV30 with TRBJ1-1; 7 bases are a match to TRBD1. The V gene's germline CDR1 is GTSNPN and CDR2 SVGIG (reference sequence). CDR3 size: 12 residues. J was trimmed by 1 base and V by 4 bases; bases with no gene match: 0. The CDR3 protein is CAWNRGNTEAFF. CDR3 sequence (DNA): TGTGCCTGGAACAGGGGGAACACTGAAGCTTTCTTT.

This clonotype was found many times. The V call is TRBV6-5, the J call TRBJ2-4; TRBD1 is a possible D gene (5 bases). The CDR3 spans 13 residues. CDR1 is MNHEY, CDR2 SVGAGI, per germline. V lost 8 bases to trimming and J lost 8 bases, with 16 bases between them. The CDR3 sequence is CASQRQGGDIQYF. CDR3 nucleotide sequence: TGTGCCAGCCAACGGCAGGGTGGAGACATTCAGTACTTC.

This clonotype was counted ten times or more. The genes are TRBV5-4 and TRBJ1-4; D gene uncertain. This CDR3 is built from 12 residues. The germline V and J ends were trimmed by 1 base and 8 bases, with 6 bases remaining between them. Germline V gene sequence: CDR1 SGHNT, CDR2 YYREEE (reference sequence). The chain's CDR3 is CASSLRNEKLFF. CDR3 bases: TGTGCCAGCAGCTTGCGTAACGAAAAACTGTTTTTT.